This TCR beta chain was captured by sequencing in a study of control samples from healthy donors and cancer patients. Sequenced by immunoSEQ multiplex PCR; TCRdb stores in-frame clones only, minus some. The sample contains about 190,000 clones, roughly nine tenths of which appear only once. The receptor was isolated from a man aged 25 to 40 in good health. Input material: blood.

CDR3 sequence: CATRPFEGRTDTQYF. The CDR3 region has the DNA TGTGCCACCCGACCCTTTGAGGGCCGCACAGATACGCAGTATTTT. The chain is built from TRBV6-5 and TRBJ2-3; the D gene is possibly TRBD2 (5 bases). The CDR3 runs 15 residues. Germline V CDR1 and CDR2: MNHEY, SVGAGI. The V end lost 10 bases, the J end lost 1 base, and 18 bases lay between the germline ends.